Following are 16 T cell receptor beta chains from one sample sequenced in a study of prognosis after radiotherapy for stage I lung cancer. TCR beta CDR3 was amplified from genomic DNA by two-round multiplex PCR. Gene-specific TRBV and TRBJ primers were used in PCR round one. One entry per CDR3 protein, called by TCRdb with MiXCR from the multiplex PCR reads. The table records fewer than 35,000 distinct CDR3 sequences, over 45% of them present only once. Sequencing was performed on PBMCs, taken before or after stereotactic body radiation therapy (not recorded which). These receptors were collected from a donor over 45 with non-small cell lung cancer.

This clonotype was seen only a few times. The likely explanation is a read error, given a far larger clone one base away. The chain's CDR3 is CASSLDRGDYGYTF. As DNA, the CDR3 is TGTGCCAGCAGTTTGGACAGGGGGGACTATGGCTACACCTTC. This chain uses TRBV6-9 with TRBJ1-2; TRBD1 matches at 10 bases. Germline V gives CDR1 MNHGY, CDR2 SVAAGI. The trim removed 4 bases at V and 3 bases at J, leaving 2 bases unmatched. The CDR3 contains 14 residues.

The rearrangement uses TRBV6-5 and TRBJ1-2, with 7 positions matching TRBD1. The CDR3 contains 16 residues. Germline V lookup: CDR1 MNHEY, CDR2 SVGAGI. The junction had 14 bases not matched to a gene; V was cut back by 2 bases and J by 8 bases. DNA for the CDR3: TGTGCCAGCAGTTACAGGGGGCCCGCCAGTGGTGGAGGCTACACCTTC. It is translated as CASSYRGPASGGGYTF.

This clonotype was seen at least ten times. The chain employs TRBV10-3 and TRBJ2-7; D might be TRBD1 or TRBD2, each matching 7 bases. Germline lookup yields CDR1 ENHRY and CDR2 SYGVKD. The CDR3 is 13 residues long. Between the trimmed V and J ends, which lost 7 bases and 4 bases, there was a span of 14 bases. The CDR3 reads CAITSGGGYEQYF. CDR3 coding DNA: TGTGCCATCACCTCAGGGGGGGGGTACGAGCAGTACTTC.

In the case of this clonotype: The junction departs from germline at one end; a sequencing error may be responsible. The chain carries TRBV28 and TRBJ1-1; D not resolved. The CDR3 runs to 12 residues. Germline assignment: CDR1 MDHEN and CDR2 SYDVKM. The CDR3 region is CSSTPGSAEAFF. The DNA for the CDR3 is TGTTCCAGCACCCCGGGCAGTGCGGAAGCTTTCTTT.

About this clonotype itself: The junction shows a germline mismatch at one end, possibly a read error. The chain is built from TRBV7-2 and TRBJ1-1; D might be TRBD1 (6 bases). The CDR3 has 14 residues. Germline V gives CDR1 SGHTA, CDR2 FQGNSA. The CDR3 spells CASTGTPRMGEDFF. The CDR3 nucleotides are TGTGCCAGCACCGGGACACCCCGAATGGGAGAAGATTTCTTT.

The chain has TRBV6-1 and TRBJ2-2; 8 positions match TRBD1. V lost 4 bases and J lost 6; bases outside the gene matches: 7. This CDR3 region has 15 residues. From germline, CDR1 is MNHNS and CDR2 SASEGT. For the CDR3, the DNA is TGTGCCAGCAGTGGATGGGACAGGTGGCCCGGGGAGCTGTTTTTT. Protein product: CASSGWDRWPGELFF.

The V call is TRBV6-1, the J call TRBJ1-1; D not resolved. This CDR3 has 13 residues. Trimming removed 8 bases from V and 6 bases from J, with 16 bases in between. Germline V gene lookup returns CDR1 MNHNS and CDR2 SASEGT. The CDR3 DNA reads as TGTGCCAGCCTCTGCCGGCACTTACCTGAAGCTTTCTTT. This encodes CASLCRHLPEAFF.

V is TRBV19 and J is TRBJ2-2; 11 positions match TRBD2. This CDR3 is built from 17 residues. From germline, CDR1 is LNHDA and CDR2 SQIVND (reference sequence). In DNA form, the CDR3 reads TGTTCCTCTAAAGGACTAGCGGGTTGGTCGGGCGCCGTGGAGCTGTTTTTT. Translation: CSSKGLAGWSGAVELFF.

This clonotype came up many times. The chain carries TRBV4-1 and TRBJ2-5, with TRBD2 as a possible D gene (6 bases). In germline, CDR1 is MGHRA, CDR2 YSYEKL. The CDR3 covers 14 residues. Trimming shortened V by 4 bases and J by 6 bases, and 15 bases separated the two germline ends. As DNA, the CDR3 is TGCGCCAGCAGCCCTGGGACTGCCCAGAAGACCCAGTACTTC. Encoded protein: CASSPGTAQKTQYF.

The chain combines TRBV6-1 with TRBJ2-1; no reliable D call. Trimming stripped 10 bases from V and 4 bases from J, with 29 bases between. CDR3 length: 18 residues. The germline V gene has CDR1 MNHNS and CDR2 SASEGT. The CDR3 nucleotides read TGTGCCACTCGGCTTTTTTTTATCGCTGGATGTCGGTACAATGAGCAGTTCTTC. Translated, it gives CATRLFFIAGCRYNEQFF.

A remark on this clonotype: This may come from a read error, since a much larger clone is one base off. The V call is TRBV9, the J call TRBJ1-2; D uncertain. The CDR3 length is 14 residues. Germline lookup yields CDR1 SGDLS and CDR2 YYNGEE. Written as DNA, the CDR3 is TGTGCCAGCAGAGTAGAACACGGCCCGGGCGGCTACACCTTC. Protein product: CASRVEHGPGGYTF.

This sequence joins TRBV29-1 and TRBJ2-3; 7 nucleotides line up with TRBD1. The CDR3 spans 13 residues. The germline CDR1 and CDR2 sequences are SQVTM and ANQGSEA. Trimming cost V 6 bases and J 0 bases; bases outside gene matches: 3. The CDR3 DNA reads TGCAGCGTACCGGGACAGAGCACAGATACGCAGTATTTT. Translation gives CSVPGQSTDTQYF.

In this sample, this clonotype turned up once. The chain recombines TRBV5-1 with TRBJ1-6, with a weak D call TRBD1 (5 bases). V was clipped by 4 bases and J by 6 bases, with 14 bases between them. The germline CDR1 and CDR2 sequences are SGHRS and YFSETQ. The CDR3 runs 15 residues. The CDR3 here is CASSPRADSNSPLHF. CDR3 DNA sequence: TGCGCCAGCAGCCCGCGAGCAGACAGTAATTCACCCCTCCACTTT.

This clonotype was counted at least ten times. V is TRBV20-1 and J is TRBJ1-4, with a possible D match to TRBD1 (5 bases). This CDR3 comprises 15 residues. CDR1 and CDR2 from the germline V gene are DFQATT and SNEGSKA (reference sequence). The V end lost 1 base, the J end lost 5 bases, and 14 bases lay between the germline ends. The CDR3 nucleotides are TGCAGTGCTAGAGCGGGACCCATCCCGAATGAAAAACTGTTTTTT. Encoded protein: CSARAGPIPNEKLFF.

This clonotype was seen repeatedly, ten times or more. This chain uses TRBV29-1 with TRBJ2-7; TRBD2 aligns across 8 bases. This CDR3 comprises 12 residues. Germline-derived CDR1 and CDR2 are SQVTM and ANQGSEA. After removal of 4 bases from V and 5 bases from J, the junction contained 4 bases not matched to a gene. CDR3 amino acids: CSVVSGRNEQYF. In DNA form, the CDR3 reads TGCAGCGTTGTCAGCGGGAGAAACGAGCAGTACTTC.

This clonotype occurred many times. V and J are TRBV18 and TRBJ1-1; 8 bases map to TRBD1. Trimming cost V 6 bases and J 1 base; bases outside gene matches: 1. The germline V gene has CDR1 KGHSH and CDR2 LQKENI. The CDR3 is made up of 13 amino acids. CDR3 sequence reads: CASSGQANTEAFF. The CDR3 DNA sequence: TGTGCCAGCTCGGGACAGGCGAACACTGAAGCTTTCTTT.